The sequence of this T cell receptor beta chain was determined in a study of blood T cell repertoires in COVID-19. Study context: Specimens from acute and convalescent COVID-19 originated in the United States, Italy and Spain. Sources were T cells, B-cell-depleted T cells, or PBMCs; the material itself was cDNA or gDNA.

Authors' analysis steps: By means of reference gene primer amplification, nucleated cell counts were estimated. Clones were sequenced by immunoSEQ multiplex PCR, and TCRdb holds only the in-frame ones, with some missing. V and J calls and clone size are as listed in that table; D and trimming were resolved from the DNA. Among some 300,000 clones listed, 87% were seen once. V gave up 3 bases and J gave up 2 bases, with 13 bases separating them. This CDR3 spans 16 amino acids. Germline values: CDR1 ENHRY, CDR2 SYGVKD. This sequence joins TRBV10-3 and TRBJ2-2; a possible D gene is TRBD2 (6 bases). The TCR sequence derives from a man younger than 30 with active or convalescent COVID-19. What was sequenced was peripheral blood. CDR3 coding DNA: TGTGCCATCAGTGATCGTCGCGGGGACAACACCGGGGAGCTGTTTTTT. Its protein product is CAISDRRGDNTGELFF.